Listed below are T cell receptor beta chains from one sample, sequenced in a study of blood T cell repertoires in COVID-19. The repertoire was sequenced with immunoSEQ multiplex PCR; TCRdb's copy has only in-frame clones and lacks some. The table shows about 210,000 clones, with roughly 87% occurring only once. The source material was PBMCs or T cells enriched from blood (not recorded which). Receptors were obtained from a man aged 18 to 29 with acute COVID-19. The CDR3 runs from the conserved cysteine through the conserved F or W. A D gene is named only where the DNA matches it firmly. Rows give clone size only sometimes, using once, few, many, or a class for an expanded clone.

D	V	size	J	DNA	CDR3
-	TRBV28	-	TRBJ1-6	TGTGCCAGCAGTGACAGGTCGGGTTCACCCCTCCACTTT	CASSDRSGSPLHF
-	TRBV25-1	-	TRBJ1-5	TGTGCCAGCAGTGAATCGGCAGGACACAATAGCAATCAGCCCCAGCATTTT	CASSESAGHNSNQPQHF
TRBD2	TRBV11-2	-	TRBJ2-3	TGTGCCAGCAGCTTAGCCCGAGGGGCTAGCGGGAGGCTAACAGATACGCAGTATTTT	CASSLARGASGRLTDTQYF
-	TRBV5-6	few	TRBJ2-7	TGTGCCAGCAGCCATCGTGACGACAGAGACTTC	CASSHRDDRDF
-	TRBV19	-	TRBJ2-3	TGTGCCTCAACCGGGTCCAACACAGATACGCAGTATTTT	CASTGSNTDTQYF
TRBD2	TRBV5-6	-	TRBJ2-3	TGTGCCAGCAGCTTGGGGTTAGGACTAGCGGGGTCCGATACGCAGTATTTT	CASSLGLGLAGSDTQYF
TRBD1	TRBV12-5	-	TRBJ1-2	TGTGCTAGTGGTTTGGTACTCGGCCAGGGGGACTATGGCTACACCTTC	CASGLVLGQGDYGYTF
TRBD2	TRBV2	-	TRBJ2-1	TGTGCCAGCAGTGAAATTAGTAGCGGGAGATACAATGAGCAGTTCTTC	CASSEISSGRYNEQFF
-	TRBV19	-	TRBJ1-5	TGTGCCAGTAGTATAGTCATTTTTAGCAATCAGCCCCAGCATTTT	CASSIVIFSNQPQHF
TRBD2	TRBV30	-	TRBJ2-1	TGTGCCTGGGGTGTAGGACTAGCGGGATTCTCTGAGCAGTTCTTC	CAWGVGLAGFSEQFF
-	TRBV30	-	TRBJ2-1	TGTGCCTGGAGTGTAACATCTTACAATGAGCAGTTCTTC	CAWSVTSYNEQFF
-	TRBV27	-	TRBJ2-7	TGTGCCAGCAGTCTCCACAGATTCTACGAGCAGTACTTC	CASSLHRFYEQYF
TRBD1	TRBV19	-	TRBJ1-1	TGTGCCAGTAGCGACAGGGGGCGTGGGACTGAAGCTTTCTTT	CASSDRGRGTEAFF
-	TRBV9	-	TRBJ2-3	TGTGCCAGCAGCTCCTCCTCAATAATTCGGGGGATTACCCTGGATACGCAGTATTTT	CASSSSSIIRGITLDTQYF
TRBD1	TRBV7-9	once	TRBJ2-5	TGTGCCAGCAGCTTACAAGGGACAGGGCTAGAGACCCAGTACTTC	CASSLQGTGLETQYF
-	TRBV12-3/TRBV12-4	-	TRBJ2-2	TGTGCCAGCAGAACGGGGGACACCGGGGAGCTGTTTTTT	CASRTGDTGELFF
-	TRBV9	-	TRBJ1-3	TGTGCCAGCAGCGTAGCATCGGGGACTGGAAACACCATATATTTT	CASSVASGTGNTIYF
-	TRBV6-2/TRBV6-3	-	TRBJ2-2	TGTGCCAGCAGTTACGTATTCACCGGGGAGCTGTTTTTT	CASSYVFTGELFF
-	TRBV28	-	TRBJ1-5	TGTGCCAGCAGTTTCCGTCAGTATAGCAATCAGCCCCAGCATTTT	CASSFRQYSNQPQHF
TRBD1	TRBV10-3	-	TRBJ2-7	TGTGCCATCAGTGAGAGAGAGGGGACAGAGATGAGGGGGACACTCTACGAGCAGTACTTC	CAISEREGTEMRGTLYEQYF
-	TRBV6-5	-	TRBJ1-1	TGTGCCAGCAAGAGGATGGCAGTCGAAGCTTTCTTT	CASKRMAVEAFF
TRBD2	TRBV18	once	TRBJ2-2	TGTGCCAGCTCACTTCGGCCGGGACTAGCGGGAGGAGCTATCGGGGAGCTGTTTTTT	CASSLRPGLAGGAIGELFF
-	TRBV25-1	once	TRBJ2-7	TGTGCCAGCTCCGGTGTAAGCGCACGCGCCTACGAGCAGTACTTC	CASSGVSARAYEQYF
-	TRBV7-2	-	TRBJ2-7	TGTGCCAGCAGCTCTCAAGCGGTCGGCGAGCAGTACTTC	CASSSQAVGEQYF
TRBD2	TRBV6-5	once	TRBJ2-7	TGTGCCAGCAGTTGGGGAGGGCCCTCAGCCTACGAGCAGTACTTC	CASSWGGPSAYEQYF
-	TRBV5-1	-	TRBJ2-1	TGCGCCAGCAGCTTGGGAGCTATTAATGAGCAGTTCTTC	CASSLGAINEQFF
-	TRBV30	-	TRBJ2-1	TGTGCCTGGAGTGGGTCTAGCGCCAATGAGCAGTTCTTC	CAWSGSSANEQFF
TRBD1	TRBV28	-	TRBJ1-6	TGTGCCAGCAGTATTCGGACAGGGAGTCATTCACCCCTCCACTTT	CASSIRTGSHSPLHF
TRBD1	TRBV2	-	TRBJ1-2	TGTGCCAGCACCGGACAGGGGGGTAACTATGGCTACACCTTC	CASTGQGGNYGYTF
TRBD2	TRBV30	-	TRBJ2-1	TGTGCCTGGAGTAGAAAGGGTCTAGCGGGGGATGAGCAGTTCTTC	CAWSRKGLAGDEQFF
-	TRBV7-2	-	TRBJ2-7	TGTGCCAGCAGCCCGCGGTCAAACTCCTACGAGCAGTACTTC	CASSPRSNSYEQYF
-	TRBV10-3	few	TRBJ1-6	TGTGCCATCAGTGAGTCTGGGAGGGAATCACCCCTCCACTTT	CAISESGRESPLHF
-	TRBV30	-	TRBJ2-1	TGTGCCTGGAGCCCTACAGGGCTTGAGCAGTTCTTC	CAWSPTGLEQFF
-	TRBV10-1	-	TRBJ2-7	TGCGCCAGCAGCGGGGGAGTTAACGAGCAGTACTTC	CASSGGVNEQYF
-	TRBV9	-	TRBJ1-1	TGTGCCAGCAGCGCAGATCCTCTTGGGGCAGGCGGGAGGAACACTGAAGCTTTCTTT	CASSADPLGAGGRNTEAFF
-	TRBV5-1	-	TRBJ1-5	TGCGCCAGCAGCTTGGGGCTCAATCAGCCCCAGCATTTT	CASSLGLNQPQHF
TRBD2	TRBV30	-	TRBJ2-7	TGTGCCTGGAAACTAGCTAGCGGCCATTCCTACGAGCAGTACTTC	CAWKLASGHSYEQYF
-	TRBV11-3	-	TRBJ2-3	TGTGCCAGCAGCCGAGGCGGGACGGGCACAGATACGCAGTATTTT	CASSRGGTGTDTQYF
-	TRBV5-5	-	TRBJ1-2	TGTGCCACAGCGAGGACAGACAGCGGTGGCTACACCTTC	CATARTDSGGYTF
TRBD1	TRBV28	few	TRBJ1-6	TGTGCCAGCAGGGTCAGGGGGGACAGTATATTTTCACCCCTCCACTTT	CASRVRGDSIFSPLHF
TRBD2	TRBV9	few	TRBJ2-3	TGTGCCAGCAGCCCCCAGACTAGCGGGATTGGGGATACGCAGTATTTT	CASSPQTSGIGDTQYF
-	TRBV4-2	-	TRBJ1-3	TGTGCCAGCAGCCCCAGACAGGACCCTTACTCTGGAAACACCATATATTTT	CASSPRQDPYSGNTIYF
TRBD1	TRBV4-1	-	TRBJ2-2	TGCGCCAGCAGCCAAGAAGGGACAGAGACCGGGGAGCTGTTTTTT	CASSQEGTETGELFF
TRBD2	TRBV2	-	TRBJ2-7	TGTGCCAGCAGGGTTACTAGCGGGAACCACGAGCAGTACTTC	CASRVTSGNHEQYF
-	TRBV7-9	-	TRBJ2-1	TGTGCCAGCAGCCCCCAGGCGGGCAAGGAGGGTAATGAGCAGTTCTTC	CASSPQAGKEGNEQFF
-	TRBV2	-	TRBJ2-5	TGTGCCAGGTCAACAGGACGGACCCAAGAGACCCAGTACTTC	CARSTGRTQETQYF
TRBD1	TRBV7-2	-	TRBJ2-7	TGTGCCAGCAGCTGGGGACAGGCACGGGACGAGCAGTACTTC	CASSWGQARDEQYF
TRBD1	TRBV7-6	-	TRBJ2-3	TGTGCCAGCAGCAAGATACGGGACAGGGGTCGAGATACGCAGTATTTT	CASSKIRDRGRDTQYF
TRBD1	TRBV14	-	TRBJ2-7	TGTGCCAGCAGCCCCCGGACAGGGAGCTACGAGCAGTACTTC	CASSPRTGSYEQYF
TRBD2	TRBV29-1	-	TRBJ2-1	TGCAGCGTTGAAGGGGGACTAGCAGGATCCAGCCAGAATGAGCAGTTCTTC	CSVEGGLAGSSQNEQFF
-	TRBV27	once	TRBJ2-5	TGTGCCAGCAGTTTAGATAGCAACCAAGAGACCCAGTACTTC	CASSLDSNQETQYF
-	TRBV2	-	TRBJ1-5	TGTGCCAGCAGTGAGTCAGGGTATCACAATCAGCCCCAGCATTTT	CASSESGYHNQPQHF
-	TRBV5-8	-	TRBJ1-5	TGTGCCAGCAGCCGGAGGGTAGATAGCAATCAGCCCCAGCATTTT	CASSRRVDSNQPQHF
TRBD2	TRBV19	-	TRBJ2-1	TGTGCCAGTAGTTTTAGCGGGAGTCTTGGCAATGAGCAGTTCTTC	CASSFSGSLGNEQFF
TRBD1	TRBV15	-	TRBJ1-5	TGTGCCACCAGCAGCGGGCAGGGGGATCAGCCCCAGCATTTT	CATSSGQGDQPQHF
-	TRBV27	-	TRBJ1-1	TGTGCCAGCAGTTTTGCCCGGGAGAACACTGAAGCTTTCTTT	CASSFARENTEAFF